The clone carrying this T cell receptor beta chain was recorded at least ten times. What it binds is unknown. This specimen comes from a study of T cell repertoires in cytomegalovirus infection. Overall study findings and caveats: HLA-C-restricted CMV clonotypes gave the most frequent clonotype in two of eight donors. Frequencies of public TCR beta families were cumulated, and this identified carriers of CMV plus the relevant HLA.

The CDR3 spans 12 residues. V was pared by 5 bases and J by 4 bases, with 6 bases between. The germline CDR1 and CDR2 sequences are MDHEN and SYDVKM. TCRdb ran MiXCR on the reads and lists one entry per CDR3 protein. The data show a few hundred thousand distinct CDR3 sequences, with roughly 13% seen just once and around 9.5% held by the top ten. Sequencing used PBMCs. This receptor was identified in a human donor in good health (CMV status not recorded). Some clones in this sample may be carry-over from other donors' samples. V and J are TRBV28 and TRBJ2-1; D is undetermined. The CDR3 sequence is CASSPRYNEQFF. CDR3 sequence (DNA): TGTGCCAGCAGTCCACGATACAATGAGCAGTTCTTC.